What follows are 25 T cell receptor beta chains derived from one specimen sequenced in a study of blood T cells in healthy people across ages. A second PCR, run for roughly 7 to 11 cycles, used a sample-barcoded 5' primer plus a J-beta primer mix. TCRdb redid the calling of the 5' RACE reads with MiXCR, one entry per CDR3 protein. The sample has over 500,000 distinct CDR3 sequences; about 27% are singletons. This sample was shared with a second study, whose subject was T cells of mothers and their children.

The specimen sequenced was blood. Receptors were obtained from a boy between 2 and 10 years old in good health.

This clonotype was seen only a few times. Written as DNA, the CDR3 is TGTGCCAGCAGCGGAGGGGGGGACGAGCAGTACTTC. Amino acids: CASSGGGDEQYF. This chain uses TRBV9 with TRBJ2-7; D is possibly TRBD2 (7 bases). This CDR3 is built from 12 residues. The germline CDR1 and CDR2 sequences are SGDLS and YYNGEE. Trimming removed 3 bases at V and 5 bases at J, with 9 bases between. The full variable domain, its missing parts supplied by reference TRBV9 and TRBJ2-7, is DSGVTQTPKHLITATGQRVTLRCSPRSGDLSVYWYQQSLDQGLQFLIQYYNGEERAKGNILERFSAQQFPDLHSELNLSSLELGDSALYFCASSGGGDEQYFGPGTRLTVT.

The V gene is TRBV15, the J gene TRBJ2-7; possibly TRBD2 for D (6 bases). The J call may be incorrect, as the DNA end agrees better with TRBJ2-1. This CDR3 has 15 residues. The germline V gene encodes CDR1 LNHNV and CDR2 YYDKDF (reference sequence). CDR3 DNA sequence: TGTGCCACCAGCAGAGAACCCTATAGCGGACGGGAGCAGTTCTTC. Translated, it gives CATSREPYSGREQFF.

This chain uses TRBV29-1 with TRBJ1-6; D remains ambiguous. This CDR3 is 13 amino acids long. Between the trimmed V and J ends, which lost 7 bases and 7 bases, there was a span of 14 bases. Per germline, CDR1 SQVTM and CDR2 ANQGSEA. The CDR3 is CSAADGGNSPLHF. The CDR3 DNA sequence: TGCAGCGCCGCGGACGGTGGAAATTCACCCCTCCACTTT.

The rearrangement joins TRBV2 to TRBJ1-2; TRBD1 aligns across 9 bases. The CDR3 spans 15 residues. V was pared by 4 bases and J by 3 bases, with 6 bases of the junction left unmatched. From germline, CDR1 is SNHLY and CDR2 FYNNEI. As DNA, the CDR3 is TGTGCCAGCAGTGCCACCTGGACAGGGGACTATGGCTACACCTTC. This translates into CASSATWTGDYGYTF.

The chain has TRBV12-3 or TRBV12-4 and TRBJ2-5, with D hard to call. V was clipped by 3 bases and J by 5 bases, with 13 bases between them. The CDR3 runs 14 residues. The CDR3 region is CASSFDSPTETQYF. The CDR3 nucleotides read TGTGCCAGCAGTTTCGATTCCCCGACTGAGACCCAGTACTTC.

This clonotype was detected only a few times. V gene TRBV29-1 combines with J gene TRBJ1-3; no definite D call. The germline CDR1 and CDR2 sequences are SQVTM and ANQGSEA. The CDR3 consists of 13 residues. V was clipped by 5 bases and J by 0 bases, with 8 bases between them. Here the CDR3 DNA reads TGCAGCGTTTACACTGACTCTGGAAACACCATATATTTT. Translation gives CSVYTDSGNTIYF.

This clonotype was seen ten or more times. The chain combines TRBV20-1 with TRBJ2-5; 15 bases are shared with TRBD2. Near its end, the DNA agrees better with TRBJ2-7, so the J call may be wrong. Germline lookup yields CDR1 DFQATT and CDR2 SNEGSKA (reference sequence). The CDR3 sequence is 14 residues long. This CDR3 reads CSAGTSGRSYEQYF. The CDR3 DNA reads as TGCAGTGCTGGGACTAGCGGGAGGAGCTACGAGCAGTACTTC.

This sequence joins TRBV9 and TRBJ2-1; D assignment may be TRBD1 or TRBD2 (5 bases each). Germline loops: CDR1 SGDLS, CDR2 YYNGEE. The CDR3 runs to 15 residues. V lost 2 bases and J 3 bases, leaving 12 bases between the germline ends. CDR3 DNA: TGTGCCAGCAGCGTCACTGGGGACCGCTACAATGAGCAGTTCTTC. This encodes CASSVTGDRYNEQFF. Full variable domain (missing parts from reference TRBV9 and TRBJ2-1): DSGVTQTPKHLITATGQRVTLRCSPRSGDLSVYWYQQSLDQGLQFLIQYYNGEERAKGNILERFSAQQFPDLHSELNLSSLELGDSALYFCASSVTGDRYNEQFFGPGTRLTVL.

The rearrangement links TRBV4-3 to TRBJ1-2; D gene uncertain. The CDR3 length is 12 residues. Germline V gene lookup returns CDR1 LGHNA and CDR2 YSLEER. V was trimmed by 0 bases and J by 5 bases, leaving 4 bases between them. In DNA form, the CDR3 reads TGCGCCAGCAGCCAAGATGGGTATGGCTACACCTTC. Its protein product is CASSQDGYGYTF.

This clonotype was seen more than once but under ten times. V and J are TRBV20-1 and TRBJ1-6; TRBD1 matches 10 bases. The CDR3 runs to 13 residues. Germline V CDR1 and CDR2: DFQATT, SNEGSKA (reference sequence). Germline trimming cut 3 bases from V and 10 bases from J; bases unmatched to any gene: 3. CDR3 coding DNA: TGCAGTGCTAGGGGGACAGGGGTCTCACCCCTCCACTTT. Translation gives CSARGTGVSPLHF.

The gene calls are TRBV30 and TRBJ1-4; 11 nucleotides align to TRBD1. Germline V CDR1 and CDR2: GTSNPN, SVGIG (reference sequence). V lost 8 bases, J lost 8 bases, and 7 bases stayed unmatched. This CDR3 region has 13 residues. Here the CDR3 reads CAGTGGEGEKLFF. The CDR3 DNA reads TGTGCCGGGACAGGGGGTGAGGGAGAAAAACTGTTTTTT.

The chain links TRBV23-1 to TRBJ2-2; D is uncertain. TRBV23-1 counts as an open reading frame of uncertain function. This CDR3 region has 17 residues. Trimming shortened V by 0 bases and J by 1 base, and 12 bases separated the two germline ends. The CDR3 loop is CASSQSKPGGNTGELFF. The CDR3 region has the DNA TGCGCCAGCAGTCAATCGAAACCCGGCGGGAACACCGGGGAGCTGTTTTTT.

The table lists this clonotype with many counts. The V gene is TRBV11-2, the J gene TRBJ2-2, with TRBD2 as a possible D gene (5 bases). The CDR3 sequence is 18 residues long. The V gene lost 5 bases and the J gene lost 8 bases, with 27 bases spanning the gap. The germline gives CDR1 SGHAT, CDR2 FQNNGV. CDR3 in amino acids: CASSRGRAERRLYGELFF. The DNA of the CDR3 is TGTGCCAGCAGCCGAGGCCGCGCGGAACGGAGACTATATGGGGAGCTGTTTTTT. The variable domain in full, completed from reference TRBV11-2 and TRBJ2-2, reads EAGVAQSPRYKIIEKRQSVAFWCNPISGHATLYWYQQILGQGPKLLIQFQNNGVVDDSQLPKDRFSAERLKGVDSTLKIQPAKLEDSAVYLCASSRGRAERRLYGELFFGEGSRLTVL.

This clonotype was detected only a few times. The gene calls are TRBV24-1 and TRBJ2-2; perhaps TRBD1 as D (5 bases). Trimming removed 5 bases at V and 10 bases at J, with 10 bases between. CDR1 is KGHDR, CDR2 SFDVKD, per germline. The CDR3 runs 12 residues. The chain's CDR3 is CATSAAGPELFF. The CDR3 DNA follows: TGTGCCACCAGTGCCGCAGGGCCGGAGCTGTTTTTT.

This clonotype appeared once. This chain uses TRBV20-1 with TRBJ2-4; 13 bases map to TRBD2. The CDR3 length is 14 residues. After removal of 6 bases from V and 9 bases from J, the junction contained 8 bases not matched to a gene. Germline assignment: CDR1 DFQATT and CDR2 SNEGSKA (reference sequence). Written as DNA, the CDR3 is TGCAGTGCCTCGGGACTAGCGGGACGGAGCATTCAGTACTTC. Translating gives CSASGLAGRSIQYF.

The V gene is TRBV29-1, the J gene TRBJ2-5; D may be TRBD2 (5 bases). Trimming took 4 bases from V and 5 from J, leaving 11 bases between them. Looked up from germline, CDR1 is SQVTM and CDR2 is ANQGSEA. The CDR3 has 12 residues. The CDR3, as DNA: TGCAGCGTTGGGACCACGGGGGAGACCCAGTACTTC. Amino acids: CSVGTTGETQYF.

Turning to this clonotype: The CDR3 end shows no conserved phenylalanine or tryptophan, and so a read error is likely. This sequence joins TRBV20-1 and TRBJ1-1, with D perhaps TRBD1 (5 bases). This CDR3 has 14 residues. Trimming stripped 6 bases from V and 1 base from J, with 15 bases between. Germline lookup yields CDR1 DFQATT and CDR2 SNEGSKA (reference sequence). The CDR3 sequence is CSAPRGATNTEAFS. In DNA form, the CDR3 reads TGCAGTGCCCCGCGAGGGGCCACGAACACTGAAGCTTTCTCT.

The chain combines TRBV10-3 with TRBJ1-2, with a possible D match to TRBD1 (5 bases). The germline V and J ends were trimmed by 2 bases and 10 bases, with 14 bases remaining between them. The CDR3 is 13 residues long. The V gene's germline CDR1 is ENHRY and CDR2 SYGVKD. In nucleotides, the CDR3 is TGTGCCATCAGTGAGGGCCTGGGAGGGGCCTACACCTTC. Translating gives CAISEGLGGAYTF.

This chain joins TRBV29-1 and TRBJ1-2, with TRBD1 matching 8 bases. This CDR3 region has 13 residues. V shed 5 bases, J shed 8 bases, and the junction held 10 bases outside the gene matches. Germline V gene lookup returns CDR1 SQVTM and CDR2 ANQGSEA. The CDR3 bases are TGCAGCGTTCGTCTTCCGGGACAGGCGGGCTACACCTTC. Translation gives CSVRLPGQAGYTF.

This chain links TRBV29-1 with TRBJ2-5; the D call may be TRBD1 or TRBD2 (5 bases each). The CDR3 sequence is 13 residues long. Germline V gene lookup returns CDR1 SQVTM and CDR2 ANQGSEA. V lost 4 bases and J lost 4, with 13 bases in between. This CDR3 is CSVASGPGETQYF. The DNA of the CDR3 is TGCAGCGTTGCTTCGGGGCCCGGAGAGACCCAGTACTTC.

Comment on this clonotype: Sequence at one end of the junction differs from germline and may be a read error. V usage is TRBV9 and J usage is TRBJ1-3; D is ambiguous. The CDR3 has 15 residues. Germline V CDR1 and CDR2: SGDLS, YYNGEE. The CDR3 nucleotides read TGTGCCAGCAGCGTAGATGCTTACTCTGGAAACACCACATATTTT. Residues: CASSVDAYSGNTTYF. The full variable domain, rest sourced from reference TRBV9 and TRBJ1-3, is DSGVTQTPKHLITATGQRVTLRCSPRSGDLSVYWYQQSLDQGLQFLIQYYNGEERAKGNILERFSAQQFPDLHSELNLSSLELGDSALYFCASSVDAYSGNTTYFGEGSWLTVV.

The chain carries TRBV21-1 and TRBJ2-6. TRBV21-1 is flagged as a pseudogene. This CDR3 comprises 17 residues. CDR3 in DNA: TGTGCCAGCAGCAAAAAGAATTGTTGGGCTGGGGCCAACGTCCTGACTTTC. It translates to CASSKKNCWAGANVLTF.

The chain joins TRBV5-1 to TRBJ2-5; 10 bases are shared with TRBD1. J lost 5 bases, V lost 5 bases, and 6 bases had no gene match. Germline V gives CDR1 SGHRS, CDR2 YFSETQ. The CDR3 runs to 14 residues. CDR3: CASRTGTGEETQYF. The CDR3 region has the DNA TGCGCCAGCAGGACCGGGACAGGGGAGGAGACCCAGTACTTC. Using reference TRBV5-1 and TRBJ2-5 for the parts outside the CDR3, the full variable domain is KAGVTQTPRYLIKTRGQQVTLSCSPISGHRSVSWYQQTPGQGLQFLFEYFSETQRNKGNFPGRFSGRQFSNSRSEMNVSTLELGDSALYLCASRTGTGEETQYFGPGTRLLVL.

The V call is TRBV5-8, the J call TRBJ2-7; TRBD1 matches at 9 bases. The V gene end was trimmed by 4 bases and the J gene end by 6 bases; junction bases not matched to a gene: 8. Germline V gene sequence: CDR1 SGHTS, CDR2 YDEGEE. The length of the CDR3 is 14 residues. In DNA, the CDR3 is TGTGCCAGCAGCCGACCCGGGACAGGGTCCGAGCAGTACTTC. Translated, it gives CASSRPGTGSEQYF.

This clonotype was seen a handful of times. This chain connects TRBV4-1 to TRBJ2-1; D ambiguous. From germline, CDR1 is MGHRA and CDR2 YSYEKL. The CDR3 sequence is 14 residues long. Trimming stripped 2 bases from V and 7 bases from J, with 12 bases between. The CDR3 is CASSQIASTNEQFF. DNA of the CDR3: TGCGCCAGCAGCCAAATCGCGAGCACAAATGAGCAGTTCTTC.